The subject of this entry is one T cell receptor beta chain. No antigen is known for it. This entry is derived from a study of T cell responses to AZD1222 COVID-19 vaccine. Germline lookup yields CDR1 SGHAT and CDR2 FQNNGV. The CDR3 is 14 amino acids. V was clipped by 5 bases and J by 4 bases, with 14 bases between them. Study results and limitations: Spike-specific TCR breadth and depth rose after two AZD1222 doses. A reported finding is that nearly half of spike-specific TCRs target unmutated variant regions. Just five to seven people given AZD1222 tested seropositive at baseline. Possibly, clonal diversity was underestimated; donors were largely white British and included more females.

This table comes from immunoSEQ multiplex PCR, and its TCRdb copy is limited to in-frame clones, with some not included. The sample includes more than 95,000 clones, 82% of them seen just once. The sample here was peripheral blood, taken on day 0 of AZD1222 vaccination. The chain carries TRBV11-2 and TRBJ1-1; tentatively, D is TRBD1 (6 bases). The clonotype comes from an adult in good health. The CDR3 sequence: CASSPNRVSTEAFF. CDR3 nucleotides: TGTGCCAGCAGCCCAAACAGGGTGAGCACTGAAGCTTTCTTT. The whole variable domain, filled in from reference TRBV11-2 and TRBJ1-1, reads EAGVAQSPRYKIIEKRQSVAFWCNPISGHATLYWYQQILGQGPKLLIQFQNNGVVDDSQLPKDRFSAERLKGVDSTLKIQPAKLEDSAVYLCASSPNRVSTEAFFGQGTRLTVV.